Listed here is a single TCR beta chain. Its cognate antigen is unknown. Treatment of patients with chemo-refractory metastatic non-small-cell lung cancer consisted of focal radiation plus CTLA-4 blockade with ipilimumab. Sequencing was performed with immunoSEQ multiplex PCR; in TCRdb, only in-frame clones are kept and a portion is missing. In the table there are around 65,000 clones, approximately 75% of which are singletons. This record comes from a study of radiotherapy plus CTLA-4 blockade in lung cancer. At the level of the study: Objective responses were seen in about a sixth of patients, disease control in approximately 29%.

Notes on the study in general: Radiotherapy plus ipilimumab was followed by expansion in blood of tumor-derived TCR clones. Increased serum interferon-beta after radiation also reportedly predicted response strongly.

The CDR3 totals 14 residues. Germline V CDR1 and CDR2: SGHVS, FQNEAQ. The V and J ends lost 8 bases and 5 bases respectively, with 18 bases between them. This clonotype was sampled from a human donor with non-small cell lung cancer who had a complete response to radiotherapy plus ipilimumab. The genes are TRBV7-8 and TRBJ2-5; no clear D gene. The source material was peripheral blood, sampled from a patient treated with radiotherapy plus ipilimumab. The CDR3 reads CASGTRVRMETQYF. The CDR3 nucleotides read TGTGCCAGCGGAACCCGGGTCCGAATGGAGACCCAGTACTTC.